This T cell receptor (beta chain) was recorded in a study of T-cell reconstitution after alpha-beta-depleted transplantation in children. The authors prepared the TCRbeta library with unique molecular identifiers. Each CDR3 protein is one row after TCRdb ran MiXCR on the PCR reads. The sample has about 980,000 distinct CDR3 sequences, roughly 31% seen once. The CDR3 runs 15 residues. Germline trimming cut 4 bases from V and 7 bases from J; bases unmatched to any gene: 8. Per germline, CDR1 MNHEY and CDR2 SVGAGI. This rearrangement joins TRBV6-5 to TRBJ2-2, with 8 positions matching TRBD2. This TCR was recovered from a boy in the first two years of life who had a stem cell transplant for SCID, so the T cells may come from the graft donor. The starting material was PBMCs, mostly from graft donor cells, obtained 360 days after TCRalphabeta/CD19-depleted stem cell transplant. Here the CDR3 reads CASSLLTGGNGELFF. The CDR3 DNA sequence: TGTGCCAGCAGTTTGTTAACGGGGGGGAACGGGGAGCTGTTTTTT.